This TCR beta chain comes out of a study of tumor-infiltrating lymphocytes in primary liver carcinoma. CDR3 size: 15 residues. V lost 6 bases to trimming and J lost 3 bases; unmatched junction nucleotides: 8. This clonotype showed up many times. Reverse transcription of about 500 ng total RNA with a constant-region primer produced TCR beta cDNA. TCR beta libraries came from three nested multiplex PCR rounds using slightly modified ARM-PCR. With TRBV1-TRBV30 forward primers and a C-beta reverse primer, the first two PCR rounds were run for roughly 9 cycles each. Each CDR3 protein is one row after TCRdb ran MiXCR on the multiplex PCR reads. In the table there are tens of thousands of distinct CDR3 sequences, 65% to 75% of which are singletons. Unsorted bulk tissue of roughly 18-32 mg yielded co-extracted RNA and DNA. Resecting the tumor surgically was how the patients' primary liver carcinoma was treated. Every tumor sample analyzed contained over 75% viable tumor cells.

The sequence was obtained from a woman aged 60 to 75 with primary liver carcinoma and hepatitis B virus infection. The sample comprised liver tumor tissue from sampling region 4. The subset denotes: tumor region T4, right-lateral pole. The rearrangement uses TRBV12-3 or TRBV12-4 and TRBJ2-1; 7 positions match TRBD1. The CDR3 bases are TGTGCCAGCAGCCCCCGGGACAGATTCTACAATGAGCAGTTCTTC. Protein product: CASSPRDRFYNEQFF.